The next 2 T cell receptor beta chains were all read from a single sample in a study of cytomegalovirus exposure and HLA in healthy donors. Primers included in the PCR were 60 Vbeta and 13 Jbeta primers. Assay used: immunoSEQ multiplex PCR; TCRdb lists only in-frame clones, some missing. This table has more than 20,000 clones, 60% to 80% appearing once. The material sequenced was PBMCs. Every receptor here comes from a man aged 55-75 years in good health and CMV-seronegative.

The chain recombines TRBV18 with TRBJ1-5; D gene unclear. This CDR3 is 13 amino acids long. Trimming took 1 base from V and 7 from J, leaving 8 bases between them. CDR1 is KGHSH and CDR2 is LQKENI in the germline V gene. CDR3 protein: CASSPQDGQPQHF. CDR3 in DNA: TGTGCCAGCTCACCACAAGATGGCCAGCCCCAGCATTTT.

J is TRBJ2-1 and V is TRBV7-3, with D perhaps matching TRBD2 (6 bases). Germline V gene data show CDR1 as SGHTA and CDR2 as FQGTGA. V was trimmed by 0 bases and J by 2 bases, leaving 11 bases between them. CDR3 size: 16 residues. The CDR3 is CASSLTGTLPYNEQFF. In nucleotides, the CDR3 is TGTGCCAGCAGCTTAACCGGGACTCTGCCCTACAATGAGCAGTTCTTC.